This T cell receptor beta chain was recorded in a study of T cells after yellow fever vaccination. This clonotype has ten or more counts. Trimming cost V 2 bases and J 5 bases; bases outside gene matches: 4. Per the germline V gene, CDR1 is ENHRY and CDR2 is SYGVKD. The CDR3 covers 14 residues. MiXCR was run by TCRdb on the 5' RACE reads, yielding one entry per CDR3 protein. The data hold around 350,000 distinct CDR3 sequences, with about 6.2% observed a single time. The sequence came from a young man who received the YFV17D yellow fever vaccine. V gene TRBV10-3 combines with J gene TRBJ2-7, with TRBD2 matching over 9 bases. This material consisted of PBMCs, taken 5 days after the yellow fever booster vaccination. CDR3 protein: CAISELRTSDEQYF. The CDR3 DNA sequence: TGTGCCATCAGTGAGCTCAGGACTAGCGACGAGCAGTACTTC.